This TCR beta chain came from a study of T cells in Graves' hyperthyroidism and ophthalmopathy. As for the study in general: The initial diagnosis was the point when peripheral blood was collected, ahead of any treatment. Overall study findings and caveats: Most thyroid-expanded clonotypes above 0.001 were also found in blood.

The CDR3 has 12 amino acids. Germline CDR1 MNHNS, CDR2 SASEGT. With 4 bases removed from V and 10 bases from J, the gap between germline ends came to 13 bases. This clonotype was picked up a small number of times. As yet, its antigen is unknown. Uncontrolled infection, other autoimmune disease, pregnancy or lactation barred patients from enrollment. Thyroid ultrasound, orbital computed tomography, clinical symptoms, and serum thyroxine and TRAb underpinned diagnoses. The CDR3 regions of TCR beta were amplified from RNA transcripts. Researchers ran a first-round RT-PCR on the TCR CDR3 using the HTBI primer set. TCRdb called the multiplex PCR reads again in MiXCR, with one record for every CDR3 protein. The sample has roughly 400,000 distinct CDR3 sequences; more than 12% are singletons.

The sequence came from a man aged 45-65 years with Graves' ophthalmopathy. The chain recombines TRBV6-1 with TRBJ1-1; the D is unclear. The sample consisted of blood. This CDR3 is CASSVSSLRAFF. CDR3 coding DNA: TGTGCCAGCAGTGTTTCCTCTCTGCGAGCTTTCTTT.